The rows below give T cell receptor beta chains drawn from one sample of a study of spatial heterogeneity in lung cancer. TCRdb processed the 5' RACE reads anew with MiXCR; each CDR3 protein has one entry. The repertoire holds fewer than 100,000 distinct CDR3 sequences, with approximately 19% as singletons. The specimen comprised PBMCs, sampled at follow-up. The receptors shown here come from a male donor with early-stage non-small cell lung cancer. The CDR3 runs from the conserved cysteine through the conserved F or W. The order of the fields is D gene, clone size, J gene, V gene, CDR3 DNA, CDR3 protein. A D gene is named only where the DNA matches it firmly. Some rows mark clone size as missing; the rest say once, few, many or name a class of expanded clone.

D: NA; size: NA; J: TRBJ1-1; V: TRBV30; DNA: TGTGCCTGGAGCAGCCTAAGAAACACTGAAGCTTTCTTT; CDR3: CAWSSLRNTEAFF
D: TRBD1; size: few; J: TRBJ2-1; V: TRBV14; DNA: TGTGCCAGCAGCCTTAAGGGAGACAGGGTGAATGAGCAGTTCTTC; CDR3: CASSLKGDRVNEQFF
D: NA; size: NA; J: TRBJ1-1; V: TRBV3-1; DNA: TGTGCCAGCAGCCAAGAACTCATAAACACTGAAGCTTTCTTT; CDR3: CASSQELINTEAFF
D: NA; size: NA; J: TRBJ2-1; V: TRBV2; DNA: TGTGCCAGCAGTGTCGGGCAGGCCGTAAATGAGCAGTTCTTC; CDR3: CASSVGQAVNEQFF
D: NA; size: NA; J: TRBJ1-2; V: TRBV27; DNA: TGTGCCACCCCGGGGGACCGGAATAACTATGGCTACACCTTC; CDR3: CATPGDRNNYGYTF
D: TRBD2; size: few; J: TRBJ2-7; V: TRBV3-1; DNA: TGTGCCAGCAGCCAAGATCAGCGGGAGCGGAACGAGCAGTACTTC; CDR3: CASSQDQRERNEQYF
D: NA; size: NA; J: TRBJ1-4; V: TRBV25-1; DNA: TGTGCCAGCAGTCATGGATCCGTCGAAAGTCTGTTTTTT; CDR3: CASSHGSVESLFF
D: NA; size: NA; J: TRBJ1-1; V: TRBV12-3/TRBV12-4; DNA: TGTGCCAGCAGTTTTCAGAGGAACACTGAAGCTTTCTTT; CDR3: CASSFQRNTEAFF
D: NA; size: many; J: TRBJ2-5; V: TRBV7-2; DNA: TGTGCCAGCAGCTTTGTTACGGGGGAGACCCAGTACTTC; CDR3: CASSFVTGETQYF
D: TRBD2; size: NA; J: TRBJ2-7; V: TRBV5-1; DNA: TGCGCCAGCAGTCCAGCGGGAGGCTACGAGCAGTACTTC; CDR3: CASSPAGGYEQYF
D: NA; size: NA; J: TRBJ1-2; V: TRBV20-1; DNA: TGCAGTGCTAGAGTGCCCCCAGGGAACTATGGCTACACCTTC; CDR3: CSARVPPGNYGYTF
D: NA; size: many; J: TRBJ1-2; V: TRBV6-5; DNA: TGTGCCAGCAGTACCCCAGGACAGCCCCTCTATGGCTACACCTTC; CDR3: CASSTPGQPLYGYTF
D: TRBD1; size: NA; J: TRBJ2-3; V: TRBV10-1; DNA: TGCGCCAGCAGCTTACAAGGGACAGGTCTCACAGATACGCAGTATTTT; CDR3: CASSLQGTGLTDTQYF
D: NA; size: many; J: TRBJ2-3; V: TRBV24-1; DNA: TGTGCCACCAGTGACGGAGGAAGAGGCACAGATACGCAGTATTTT; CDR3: CATSDGGRGTDTQYF
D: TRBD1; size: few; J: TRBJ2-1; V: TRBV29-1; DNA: TGCAGCGTTAGTAGGACAGGGGGCTACAATGAGCAGTTCTTC; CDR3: CSVSRTGGYNEQFF
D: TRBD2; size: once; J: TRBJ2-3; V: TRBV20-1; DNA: TGCAGTGGGGGACTAGCGGTAGATACGCAGTATTTT; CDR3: CSGGLAVDTQYF
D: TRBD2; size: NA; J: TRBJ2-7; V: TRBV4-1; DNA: TGCGCCAGCAGCTCCTCGCTAGCGGGATTACCCTACGAGCAGTACTTC; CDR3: CASSSSLAGLPYEQYF
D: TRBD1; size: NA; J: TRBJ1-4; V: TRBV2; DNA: TGTGCCAGCAGTGAGGGGGGTGGGACAGGGAATGAAAAACTGTTTTTT; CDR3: CASSEGGGTGNEKLFF
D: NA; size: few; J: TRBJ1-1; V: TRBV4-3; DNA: TGCGCCAGCAGCCAAGATTCTGGGGGGGTATCGGGTGAAGCTTTCTTT; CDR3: CASSQDSGGVSGEAFF
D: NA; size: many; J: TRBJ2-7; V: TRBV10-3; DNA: TGTGCCATCAGTGAGTCTTCGGGGGAGAAGCAGTACTTC; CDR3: CAISESSGEKQYF
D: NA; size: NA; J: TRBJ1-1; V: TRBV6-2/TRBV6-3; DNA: TGTGCCAGCAGGGAGGGAGGCTCGAAAACTGAAGCTTTCTTT; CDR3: CASREGGSKTEAFF
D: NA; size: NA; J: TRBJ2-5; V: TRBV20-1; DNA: TGCAGTGCTAGACAGGGCCAAGAGACCCAGTACTTC; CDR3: CSARQGQETQYF
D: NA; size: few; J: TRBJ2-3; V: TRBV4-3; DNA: TGCGCCAGCAGCCAAGAAGAGAGAGGGGGGCGCACAGATACGCAGTATTTT; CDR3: CASSQEERGGRTDTQYF
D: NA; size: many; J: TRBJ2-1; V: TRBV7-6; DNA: TGTGCCAGCAGCTACGGCAGGGCCCCCAATGAGCAGTTCTTC; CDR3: CASSYGRAPNEQFF
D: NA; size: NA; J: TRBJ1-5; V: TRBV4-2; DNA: TGTGCCAGCAGCCAAGATGGGGGGAGAAGCAATCAGCCCCAGCATTTT; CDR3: CASSQDGGRSNQPQHF
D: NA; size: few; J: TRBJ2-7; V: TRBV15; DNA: TGTGCCACCAGCAGAGATCCTCCCGGCGAGCAGTACTTC; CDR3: CATSRDPPGEQYF
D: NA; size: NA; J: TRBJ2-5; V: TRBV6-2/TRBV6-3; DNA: TGTGCCAGCAGTTACTCCCTCCGGACAGAAGTGGAGACCCAGTACTTC; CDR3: CASSYSLRTEVETQYF
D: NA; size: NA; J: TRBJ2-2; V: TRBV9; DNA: TGTGCCAGCAGCGTAGGCCCTAGAAACACCGGGGAGCTGTTTTTT; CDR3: CASSVGPRNTGELFF
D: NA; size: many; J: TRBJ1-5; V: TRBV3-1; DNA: TGTGCCAGCAGCCAAGACGGGATTCAGCCCCAGCATTTT; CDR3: CASSQDGIQPQHF
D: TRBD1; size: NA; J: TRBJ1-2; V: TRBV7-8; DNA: TGTGCCAGCAGCCCAAATCAGGGGGCGAACTATGGCTACACCTTC; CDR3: CASSPNQGANYGYTF
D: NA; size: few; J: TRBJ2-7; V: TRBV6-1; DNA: TGTGCCAGCAGTGAATGGGTAAGGTACGAGCAGTACTTC; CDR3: CASSEWVRYEQYF
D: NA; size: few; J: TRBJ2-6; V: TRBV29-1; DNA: TGCAGCGTTAGTCTGGGTTCTGGGGCCAACGTCCTGACTTTC; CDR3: CSVSLGSGANVLTF
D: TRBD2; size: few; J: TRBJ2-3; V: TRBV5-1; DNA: TGCGCCAGCAGCCCTAGCGGGAGGAGCACAGATACGCAGTATTTT; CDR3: CASSPSGRSTDTQYF
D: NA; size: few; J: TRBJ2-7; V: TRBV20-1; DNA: TGCAGTGCCAGAGGGGGAGGCTCCTACGAGCAGTACTTC; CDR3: CSARGGGSYEQYF
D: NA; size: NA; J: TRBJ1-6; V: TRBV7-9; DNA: TGTGCCAGCAGCCAAGACAGGAATAATTCACCCCTCCACTTT; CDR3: CASSQDRNNSPLHF
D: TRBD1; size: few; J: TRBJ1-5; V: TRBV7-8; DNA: TGTGCCAGCAGCTTAGGGACAGGGGGCTTAAAGCAGCCCCAGCATTTT; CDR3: CASSLGTGGLKQPQHF
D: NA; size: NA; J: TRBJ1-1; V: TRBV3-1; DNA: TGTGCCAGCAGCCAAGTAGGCCAAACGGCTTTCTTT; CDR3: CASSQVGQTAFF
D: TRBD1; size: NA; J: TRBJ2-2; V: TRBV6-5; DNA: TGTGCCAGCAGTGACAGGGGGCCAGACACCGGGGAGCTGTTTTTT; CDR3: CASSDRGPDTGELFF
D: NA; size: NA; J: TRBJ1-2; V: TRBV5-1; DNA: TGCGCCAGCAGCTCGGACGGGTCCTATGGCTACACCTTC; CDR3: CASSSDGSYGYTF
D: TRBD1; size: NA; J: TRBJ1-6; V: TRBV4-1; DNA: TGCGCCAGCAGCCAAGATCGAAGAACAGGGGTTGGTTCACCCCTCCACTTT; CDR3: CASSQDRRTGVGSPLHF
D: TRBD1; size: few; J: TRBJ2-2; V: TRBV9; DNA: TGTGCCAGCAGCCCGAGGTCACGGGGGACAGGGTATTTCACCGGGGAGCTGTTTTTT; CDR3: CASSPRSRGTGYFTGELFF
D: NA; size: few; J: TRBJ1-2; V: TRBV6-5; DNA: TGTGCCAGCAGTTACGCCAGGGAATTCGGCTACACCTTC; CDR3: CASSYAREFGYTF
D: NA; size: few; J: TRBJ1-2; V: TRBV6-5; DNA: TGTGCCAGCAGTTATGTTGGGGGGGGCTACACCTTC; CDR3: CASSYVGGGYTF
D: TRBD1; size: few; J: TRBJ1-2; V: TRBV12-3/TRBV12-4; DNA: TGTGCCAGCACTTCCGCGGGACAGGGCCCCGATGGCTACACCTTC; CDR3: CASTSAGQGPDGYTF
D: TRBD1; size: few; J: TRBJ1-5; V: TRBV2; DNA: TGTGCCAGCAGTGCGACAGGGGGAAATCAGCCCCAGCATTTT; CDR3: CASSATGGNQPQHF
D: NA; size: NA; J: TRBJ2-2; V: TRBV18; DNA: TGTGCCAGCTCGCCTCGGACAGCCGAGAACACCGGGGAGCTGTTTTTT; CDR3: CASSPRTAENTGELFF
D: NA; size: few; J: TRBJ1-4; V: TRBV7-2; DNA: TGTGCCAGCAGCCCAATTGGTCAGTTCAATGAAAAACTGTTTTTT; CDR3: CASSPIGQFNEKLFF
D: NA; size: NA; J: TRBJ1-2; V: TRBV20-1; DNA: TGCAGTGCTAGCTTCACAACGGGGGGCTACACCTTC; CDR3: CSASFTTGGYTF